This passage covers 3 T cell receptor beta chains from one sample sequenced in a study of identical twins. MiXCR, applied by TCRdb to the 5' RACE reads, yields one record per CDR3 protein. The data contain about 470,000 distinct CDR3 sequences, roughly a quarter of them seen just once; the ten biggest clones take up roughly 3%. This sample was also put to use in a study of T cells expressing NK-cell markers.

Sequenced material: CD4+ T cells sorted from blood. These receptors were collected from a woman between 18 and 29 years old in good health.

This chain links TRBV2 with TRBJ2-3; 8 bases are shared with TRBD2. V dropped 7 bases and J dropped 2; count of bases not matched to a gene: 5. CDR3 size: 14 residues. The germline gives CDR1 SNHLY, CDR2 FYNNEI. CDR3 protein: CASKSGGNTDTQYF. In nucleotides, the CDR3 is TGTGCCAGCAAGAGCGGGGGTAACACAGATACGCAGTATTTT. Drawing the rest from reference TRBV2 and TRBJ2-3, the complete variable domain is EPEVTQTPSHQVTQMGQEVILRCVPISNHLYFYWYRQILGQKVEFLVSFYNNEISEKSEIFDDQFSVERPDGSNFTLKIRSTKLEDSAMYFCASKSGGNTDTQYFGPGTRLTVL.

The gene calls are TRBV20-1 and TRBJ2-7; no firm D call. The CDR3 contains 13 residues. Germline CDR1 and CDR2: DFQATT and SNEGSKA (reference sequence). Trimming pared 3 bases from V and 3 bases from J, leaving 12 bases between. The CDR3 DNA sequence: TGCAGTGCTAGGCGACCCACCCACTACGAGCAGTACTTC. It codes for CSARRPTHYEQYF.

This clonotype was detected many times. V is TRBV15 and J is TRBJ1-1, with TRBD1 identical over 8 bases. The germline V gene encodes CDR1 LNHNV and CDR2 YYDKDF (reference sequence). With 1 base clipped from V and 5 bases from J, the junction kept 3 bases outside the gene matches. The CDR3 spans 14 residues. The CDR3 loop is CATSRAWTGTEAFF. The CDR3 DNA sequence: TGTGCCACCAGCAGAGCCTGGACAGGGACTGAAGCTTTCTTT. The full variable domain, its missing parts supplied by reference TRBV15 and TRBJ1-1, is DAMVIQNPRYQVTQFGKPVTLSCSQTLNHNVMYWYQQKSSQAPKLLFHYYDKDFNNEADTPDNFQSRRPNTSFCFLDIRSPGLGDTAMYLCATSRAWTGTEAFFGQGTRLTVV.